These T cell receptor beta chains were read from a single sample in a study of control samples from healthy donors and cancer patients. Repertoires were generated with immunoSEQ multiplex PCR, while TCRdb's copy carries only in-frame clones and drops some. The sample includes 15,000 to 17,000 clones, over 70% seen only once; the top ten take roughly 11%. The sample consisted of PBMCs. Every receptor here comes from a woman between 65 and 79 years old with colorectal cancer. The CDR3 runs from the conserved cysteine through the conserved F or W. D genes are given only for firm matches. The listing skips clone size in some rows; elsewhere it reads once, few, many or a size class.

j_call,d_call,clone_size,v_call,cdr3_length,cdr3_nt,cdr3_aa
TRBJ2-2,.,once,TRBV5-6,15,TGTGCCAGCAGCACGGGACTGGGCTACACCGGGGAGCTGTTTTTT,CASSTGLGYTGELFF
TRBJ2-7,.,.,TRBV4-3,15,TGCGCCAGCAGCCCCGCCGTGGGGGAACCCTACGAGCAGTACTTC,CASSPAVGEPYEQYF
TRBJ2-1,.,.,TRBV29-1,10,TGCAGCGTTTTGCTCAATGAGCAGTTCTTC,CSVLLNEQFF
TRBJ2-7,TRBD2,.,TRBV19,15,TGTGCCAGTAGTACCAGGGGACTAGCGGGGCATGAGCAGTACTTC,CASSTRGLAGHEQYF
TRBJ2-1,.,.,TRBV2,15,TGTGCCAGCAGTGTTAGCGGTAGCTCCTACAATGAGCAGTTCTTC,CASSVSGSSYNEQFF
TRBJ2-3,TRBD2,.,TRBV4-3,16,TGCGCCAGCAGCCAGGGACTAGCGCTTAGCACAGATACGCAGTATTTT,CASSQGLALSTDTQYF
TRBJ2-3,.,once,TRBV19,15,TGTGCCAGTAGTCAGGGTCCCCTCTCGGGGGATACGCAGTATTTT,CASSQGPLSGDTQYF
TRBJ2-5,.,.,TRBV5-5,11,TGTGCCAGCAGCTTGCTAGAGACCCAGTACTTC,CASSLLETQYF
TRBJ2-7,.,.,TRBV5-5,14,TGTGCCAGCAGCTCGGTCAGAGGGTACTACGAGCAGTACTTC,CASSSVRGYYEQYF
TRBJ1-5,.,once,TRBV10-1,17,TGCGCCCCCCCCCTCCGCGGGGGGCGGGGGGCAGGTCAGCCCCAGCATTTT,CAPPLRGGRGAGQPQHF
TRBJ1-5,TRBD1,.,TRBV7-9,16,TGTGCCAGCAGCTCAAGGGACAGTACTGGCAATCAGCCCCAGCATTTT,CASSSRDSTGNQPQHF
TRBJ1-2,.,.,TRBV18,15,TGTGCCAGCTCACCGCGACAGGCGTCTAACTATGGCTACACCTTC,CASSPRQASNYGYTF
TRBJ2-7,TRBD1,.,TRBV14,12,TGTGCCAGCAGCTGGACAGGGTGGGAGCAGTACTTC,CASSWTGWEQYF
TRBJ1-3,.,.,TRBV6-6,15,TGTGCCAGCAGTTGGGACGGGAGCTCTGGAAACACCATATATTTT,CASSWDGSSGNTIYF
TRBJ1-3,.,few,TRBV2,13,TGTGCCAGCTTGAGAGACCTTGGAAACACCATATATTTT,CASLRDLGNTIYF
TRBJ2-7,.,.,TRBV7-9,13,TGTGCCAGCACGCCGACGGAATCCTACGAGCAGTACTTC,CASTPTESYEQYF
TRBJ1-6,.,.,TRBV5-5,16,TGTGCCAGCAGCCCCCTCGGGGGAGACAGTTCTTCACCCCTCCACTTT,CASSPLGGDSSSPLHF
TRBJ1-1,.,.,TRBV12-3/TRBV12-4,13,TGTGCCAGCAGTTTGGGAGGGAACACTGAAGCTTTCTTT,CASSLGGNTEAFF
TRBJ1-4,TRBD1,few,TRBV2,14,TGTGCCAGCAGAGACAGGGTGGGGAGTGAAAAACTGTTTTTT,CASRDRVGSEKLFF
TRBJ1-5,.,.,TRBV5-5,15,TGTGCCAGCAGCCCGAGGGAAGATAGCAATCAGCCCCAGCATTTT,CASSPREDSNQPQHF
TRBJ2-2,.,.,TRBV5-1,15,TGCGCCAGCAGCTTGGACGGCAGGGAGGCCGGGGAGCTGTTTTTT,CASSLDGREAGELFF
TRBJ1-1,.,.,TRBV4-3,15,TGCGCCAGCAGCCAAGAAGTGTGGGCAAGCACTGAAGCTTTCTTT,CASSQEVWASTEAFF
TRBJ1-2,.,once,TRBV12-3/TRBV12-4,13,TGTGCCAGCAGTTTCTCCAGAGACTATGGCTACACCTTC,CASSFSRDYGYTF
TRBJ1-2,.,.,TRBV12-3/TRBV12-4,12,TGTGCCAGCAGAGATACAGGGAATGGCTACACCTTC,CASRDTGNGYTF
TRBJ1-4,.,once,TRBV5-5,15,TGTGCCAGCAGCTTGGGGGACGCCCGTAATGAAAAACTGTTTTTT,CASSLGDARNEKLFF
TRBJ2-3,.,.,TRBV4-3,12,TGCGCCAGCAGCCAAGATAGGAATACGCAGTATTTT,CASSQDRNTQYF
TRBJ1-1,TRBD1,.,TRBV12-3/TRBV12-4,13,TGTGCCAGCAGTACGACAGGGTGGACTGAAGCTTTCTTT,CASSTTGWTEAFF